What follows are 26 T cell receptor beta chains derived from one specimen sequenced in a study of early T cells in non-severe SARS-CoV-2 infection. TCRdb re-called the 5' RACE reads with MiXCR, one entry per CDR3 protein. The sample gives fewer than 30,000 distinct CDR3 sequences, 5% to 6.5% of which show up once; more than 0.7% is in the top ten. The sequenced sample consisted of whole blood. These receptors came from an adult who was a healthcare worker with PCR-confirmed SARS-CoV-2 infection or an uninfected control (not recorded which).

V is TRBV20-1 and J is TRBJ1-5; D unclear. The CDR3 consists of 15 residues. The germline V gene has CDR1 DFQATT and CDR2 SNEGSKA (reference sequence). V dropped 1 base and J dropped 2 bases, with 12 bases sitting between them. Here the CDR3 reads CSARVGMKGNQPQHF. The CDR3 DNA reads as TGCAGTGCTAGAGTGGGGATGAAGGGCAATCAGCCCCAGCATTTT.

At least ten counts were recorded for this clonotype. The rearrangement uses TRBV12-3 or TRBV12-4 and TRBJ2-1; D unresolved. The V end lost 5 bases, the J end lost 5 bases, and 10 bases lay between the germline ends. The CDR3 runs 13 residues. The CDR3 loop reads CASSDGVDNEQFF. The CDR3 coding sequence is TGTGCCAGCAGTGATGGGGTGGACAATGAGCAGTTCTTC.

The rearrangement uses TRBV19 and TRBJ2-7; D not resolved. Germline V gene lookup returns CDR1 LNHDA and CDR2 SQIVND (reference sequence). CDR3 size: 15 residues. V lost 1 base, J lost 2 bases, and 12 bases lay in between. The CDR3 sequence: CASSIADTKTYEQYF. In DNA form, the CDR3 reads TGTGCCAGTAGTATAGCCGACACCAAAACCTACGAGCAGTACTTC.

This clonotype was counted ten times or more. This chain connects TRBV15 to TRBJ2-1; 9 nucleotides agree with TRBD2. CDR1 LNHNV and CDR2 YYDKDF come from the germline V gene (reference sequence). Trimming removed 1 base from V and 6 bases from J; junction bases left unmatched: 13. CDR3 length: 18 residues. The DNA for the CDR3 is TGTGCCACCAGCAGAGGGCCGTTGGAAGCGGGAGGAATCAATGAGCAGTTCTTC. Its protein is CATSRGPLEAGGINEQFF.

The rearrangement links TRBV6-2 or TRBV6-3 to TRBJ2-1, with TRBD2 identical over 13 bases. The J segment lost 7 bases and the V segment lost 11 bases, leaving 5 bases of the junction unmatched. The CDR3 runs to 13 residues. CDR1 MNHEY and CDR2 SVGEGT come from the germline V gene. CDR3 in amino acids: CAARLAGGNEQFF. In DNA, the CDR3 is TGTGCCGCTCGACTAGCGGGGGGAAATGAGCAGTTCTTC.

In this sample, this clonotype turned up a few times. J is TRBJ2-7 and V is TRBV28; D not resolved. The germline V gene encodes CDR1 MDHEN and CDR2 SYDVKM. V was pared by 1 base and J by 1 base, with 5 bases between. This CDR3 is 13 amino acids long. The CDR3 here is CASSLLDSYEQYF. CDR3 bases: TGTGCCAGCAGTTTATTGGATTCCTACGAGCAGTACTTC.

The table lists this clonotype with a few counts. The V and J genes are TRBV6-6 and TRBJ2-2, with TRBD2 as a possible D gene (5 bases). The CDR3 contains 15 residues. V gave up 2 bases and J gave up 4 bases, with 11 bases separating them. The germline gives CDR1 MNHNY, CDR2 SVGAGI (reference sequence). CDR3 sequence (DNA): TGTGCCAGCAGTTACGAGCGGCTTTTCACCGGGGAGCTGTTTTTT. It specifies CASSYERLFTGELFF.

The V call is TRBV20-1, the J call TRBJ2-7; D unclear. The CDR3 length is 13 residues. CDR1 is DFQATT, CDR2 SNEGSKA, per germline (reference sequence). V gave up 3 bases and J gave up 0 bases, with 9 bases separating them. The DNA for the CDR3 is TGCAGTGCTAGGGGCGAAGGCTCCTACGAGCAGTACTTC. It codes for CSARGEGSYEQYF.

The chain links TRBV29-1 to TRBJ2-7; 9 bases are shared with TRBD2. V was pared by 3 bases and J by 3 bases, with 6 bases of the junction left unmatched. CDR3 length: 14 residues. CDR1 and CDR2 from the germline V gene are SQVTM and ANQGSEA. CDR3 protein: CSVDRGSGGYEQYF. DNA for the CDR3: TGCAGCGTTGACCGGGGTAGCGGGGGCTACGAGCAGTACTTC.

This clonotype has a count of ten or more. The chain joins TRBV6-6 to TRBJ2-4; D may be TRBD1 or TRBD2 (6 bases each). Germline V CDR1 and CDR2: MNHNY, SVGAGI (reference sequence). Trimming stripped 6 bases from V and 0 bases from J, with 15 bases between. The CDR3 spans 16 residues. The CDR3 coding sequence is TGTGCCAGCAGCCCCCACGGGGGCCCAGCCAAAAACATTCAGTACTTC. It yields the protein CASSPHGGPAKNIQYF.

The V gene is TRBV28, the J gene TRBJ2-3; D is ambiguous. CDR1 MDHEN and CDR2 SYDVKM come from the germline V gene. The CDR3 loop spans 12 amino acids. V lost 4 bases, J lost 9 bases, and 11 bases lay in between. DNA for the CDR3: TGTGCCAGCAGTTCATATGGGTACACGCAGTATTTT. It encodes CASSSYGYTQYF.

This clonotype was counted a few times. The chain couples TRBV5-5 to TRBJ2-1; TRBD2 aligns across 8 bases. Trimming removed 2 bases from V and 10 bases from J; junction bases left unmatched: 11. Germline V gene lookup returns CDR1 SGHKS and CDR2 YYEKEE (reference sequence). The CDR3 is 15 residues long. Here the CDR3 DNA reads TGTGCCAGCAGCTTCTTAACGGGAGGGCGAGGAGAGCAGTTCTTC. Translated: CASSFLTGGRGEQFF.

This clonotype occurred a few times. The chain employs TRBV12-3 or TRBV12-4 and TRBJ1-1; no firm D call. The CDR3 length is 12 residues. Trimming stripped 9 bases from V and 5 bases from J, with 13 bases between. The DNA of the CDR3 is TGTGCCAGTAGGAGAGGTCGAACTGAAGCTTTCTTT. Its protein product is CASRRGRTEAFF.

Ten or more counts support this clonotype. The chain joins TRBV12-3 or TRBV12-4 to TRBJ1-2; possible D gene TRBD1, 5 bases. This CDR3 contains 14 residues. The ends were cut back, 5 bases at V and 6 bases at J, with 16 bases in the middle. As DNA, the CDR3 is TGTGCCAGCAGTCTCTGGGGCAAACCTGATGGCTACACCTTC. Encoded protein: CASSLWGKPDGYTF.

This clonotype was found many times. The CDR3, as DNA: TGTGCCTGGAGTGCAGGGGGTGAGCAGTACTTC. Translation gives CAWSAGGEQYF. The V gene is TRBV30, the J gene TRBJ2-7; TRBD1 matches 7 bases. Unmatched junction bases numbered 1, after V lost 1 base and J lost 7 bases. The CDR3 totals 11 residues. Germline V gene lookup returns CDR1 GTSNPN and CDR2 SVGIG (reference sequence).

This clonotype was picked up many times. The chain employs TRBV7-2 and TRBJ2-7; 11 nucleotides agree with TRBD1. This CDR3 region has 14 residues. Trimming cost V 5 bases and J 7 bases; bases outside gene matches: 7. Germline CDR1 reads SGHTA; CDR2 reads FQGNSA. The CDR3 loop is CASSLGQGVGEQYF. In DNA form, the CDR3 reads TGTGCCAGCAGCCTGGGACAGGGGGTGGGGGAGCAGTACTTC.

The CDR3 spells CASSGGFGGDNEQFF. CDR3 in DNA: TGTGCCAGCAGCGGGGGCTTTGGAGGTGACAATGAGCAGTTCTTC. The chain joins TRBV9 to TRBJ2-1; D may be TRBD1 or TRBD2 (5 bases each). CDR1 SGDLS and CDR2 YYNGEE come from the germline V gene. The length of the CDR3 is 15 residues. The germline V and J ends were trimmed by 3 bases and 5 bases, with 15 bases remaining between them. The full variable domain, its missing parts supplied by reference TRBV9 and TRBJ2-1, is DSGVTQTPKHLITATGQRVTLRCSPRSGDLSVYWYQQSLDQGLQFLIQYYNGEERAKGNILERFSAQQFPDLHSELNLSSLELGDSALYFCASSGGFGGDNEQFFGPGTRLTVL.

This clonotype was counted between two and nine times. As DNA, the CDR3 is TGTGCCAGCAGCTCCCAGGCGAATAATTCACCCCTCCACTTT. As protein: CASSSQANNSPLHF. The chain uses TRBV7-6 and TRBJ1-6; D call uncertain. Germline V gives CDR1 SGHVS, CDR2 FNYEAQ. Trimming shortened V by 4 bases and J by 5 bases, and 9 bases separated the two germline ends. The CDR3 runs to 14 residues.

This clonotype was found many times. The rearrangement uses TRBV6-2 or TRBV6-3 and TRBJ2-7; D ambiguous. The length of the CDR3 is 13 residues. Between the trimmed V and J ends, which lost 0 bases and 4 bases, there was a span of 7 bases. Germline V gene sequence: CDR1 MNHEY, CDR2 SVGEGT. The CDR3 loop reads CASSYSTLYEQYF. In nucleotides, the CDR3 is TGTGCCAGCAGTTACTCGACTCTTTACGAGCAGTACTTC.

This clonotype was counted many times. The CDR3 spells CASSADGYRTDEQFF. In DNA form, the CDR3 reads TGTGCCAGCAGCGCAGACGGTTACCGGACGGATGAGCAGTTCTTC. The rearrangement joins TRBV9 to TRBJ2-1; D is unresolved. V shed 3 bases and J shed 8 bases, with 18 bases lying between them. The CDR3 sequence is 15 residues long. Per the germline V gene, CDR1 is SGDLS and CDR2 is YYNGEE. The variable domain in full, completed from reference TRBV9 and TRBJ2-1, reads DSGVTQTPKHLITATGQRVTLRCSPRSGDLSVYWYQQSLDQGLQFLIQYYNGEERAKGNILERFSAQQFPDLHSELNLSSLELGDSALYFCASSADGYRTDEQFFGPGTRLTVL.

This clonotype was detected ten times or more. The chain couples TRBV6-1 to TRBJ2-3, with D perhaps being TRBD1 or TRBD2 (5 bases each). The CDR3 totals 17 residues. Germline assignment: CDR1 MNHNS and CDR2 SASEGT. The V end lost 3 bases, the J end lost 2 bases, and 18 bases lay between the germline ends. CDR3 in amino acids: CASSERRGAGPTDTQYF. The CDR3 DNA follows: TGTGCCAGCAGTGAGAGGAGAGGGGCAGGCCCCACAGATACGCAGTATTTT.

This clonotype counts as medium-sized. The rearrangement links TRBV7-9 to TRBJ1-6; a weak D match, TRBD1 (5 bases). CDR1 is SEHNR and CDR2 is FQNEAQ in the germline V gene (reference sequence). The CDR3 totals 14 residues. V gave up 3 bases and J gave up 14 bases, with 17 bases separating them. The CDR3 loop is CASSLGQGLRSLHF. In DNA, the CDR3 is TGTGCCAGCAGCTTGGGCCAGGGCCTTCGGTCCCTCCACTTT.

This clonotype was counted many times. This rearrangement joins TRBV18 to TRBJ1-2; D gene uncertain. CDR1 KGHSH and CDR2 LQKENI come from the germline V gene. Trimming took 2 bases from V and 6 from J, leaving 16 bases between them. The CDR3 runs to 15 residues. This chain's CDR3 is CASSPGWPAPNGYTF. CDR3 DNA sequence: TGTGCCAGCTCACCAGGGTGGCCGGCCCCAAATGGCTACACCTTC.

V and J are TRBV6-6 and TRBJ1-1, with D tentatively TRBD1 (5 bases). With 4 bases removed from V and 0 bases from J, the gap between germline ends came to 15 bases. The CDR3 loop spans 16 amino acids. Germline CDR1 MNHNY, CDR2 SVGAGI (reference sequence). CDR3 sequence reads: CASSWGGTPLNTEAFF. The DNA of the CDR3 is TGTGCCAGCAGTTGGGGGGGAACCCCCTTGAACACTGAAGCTTTCTTT.

This clonotype was recorded at least ten times. The chain employs TRBV7-2 and TRBJ2-7; the D gene is possibly TRBD1 (5 bases). V was clipped by 6 bases and J by 2 bases, with 14 bases between them. Germline V gives CDR1 SGHTA, CDR2 FQGNSA. The CDR3 runs to 14 residues. The CDR3 sequence is CASSHMGQAYEQYF. The CDR3 DNA reads TGTGCCAGCAGTCACATGGGGCAGGCCTACGAGCAGTACTTC.

In this sample, this clonotype turned up a few times. The chain uses TRBV7-9 and TRBJ2-5; a weak D match, TRBD2 (5 bases). The CDR3 is made up of 14 amino acids. V dropped 3 bases and J dropped 5 bases, with 13 bases sitting between them. CDR1 SEHNR and CDR2 FQNEAQ come from the germline V gene (reference sequence). The CDR3 nucleotides read TGTGCCAGCAGCTTGGACCTTGGGGAGGAGACCCAGTACTTC. Residues: CASSLDLGEETQYF.